This TCR beta chain was sequenced for a study of Ad26.COV2.S vaccination and SARS-CoV-2 variants (dated by TCRdb to the early 2020s). Context from the whole study: Vaccine-arm donors were drawn from COV1001, a multicentre, randomized, double-blind, placebo-controlled phase I-IIa trial of Ad26.COV2.S in healthy adults. Trial participants were randomized into five groups of five: low-dose or high-dose Ad26.COV2.S given once or twice, or placebo on both occasions. Investigators remained blinded to trial group allocation during experiments and outcome assessment. Sequencing of the TCRbeta repertoire served to evaluate the specificity and breadth of SARS-CoV-2-reactive T cell receptors following Ad26.COV2.S vaccination. The TCR-sequenced set comprised approximately 32 samples: some 20 Ad26.COV2.S vaccine recipients, 5 placebo recipients and 8 SARS-CoV-2 convalescent individuals. Ad26.COV2.S was given intramuscularly at 5x10^10 or 1x10^11 viral particles, as a single shot or as two shots 56 days apart. Beyond this particular receptor, the publication reports: After vaccination, spike-specific CD8+ and CD4+ T cell responses were reported to show substantial breadth. Ad26.COV2.S recipients had higher spike-specific TCR breadth than placebo recipients (P = 0.0014). The study was not powered for comparison of responses between vaccine doses or regimens. Non-spike TCR breadth was comparable between vaccine and placebo recipients, consistent with the vaccine containing only spike. The authors noted that the TCR breadth and depth analyses may have underestimated total T cell responses.

Via the germline V gene (reference sequence), CDR1 is WNHNN and CDR2 SYGVQD. From its cysteine to its phenylalanine, the CDR3 spans 12 amino acids. CDR3 DNA is the only sequence kept; it has 36 bases, read in frame from the first base. V sheds 5 bases and J sheds 14 bases, leaving 16 bases between their ends. This clone was seen just once. Its antigen specificity is not known. No base quality information exists; no much larger clone differs at one position. The treatment or condition label here, explained by the study, means: some 19 received Ad26.COV2.S at low or high dose, single or two shots; 5 received placebo; per-sample allocation not given. For vaccine and placebo recipients, repertoires were sequenced using samples collected on day 63 after the first injection. In Cohort 1b, 25 to 30 adults aged 18-55 years were enrolled at a single site in Boston, USA, between 29 July and 7 August 2020. Ad26.COV2.S was a replication-incompetent adenovirus type 26 vector expressing a prefusion-stabilized SARS-CoV-2 spike protein from the original Wuhan strain.

The immunoSEQ Assay was used to sequence TCRbeta CDR3 regions. After extraction, genomic DNA underwent amplification by bias-controlled multiplex PCR, followed by high-throughput sequencing. As for the authors' bioinformatics: To quantify the absolute abundance of each unique TCRbeta CDR3 region, sequences were collapsed and filtered. T cell fraction was estimated by normalizing TCRbeta template counts to usable DNA, with usable DNA measured through amplification of reference genes found in all nucleated cells. Repertoire TCRs were annotated as SARS-CoV-2-specific when V gene, CDR3 amino acid sequence and J gene were exactly matched to a known reactive TCR set. The reference SARS-CoV-2 TCR set came from MIRA and was filtered for enrichment in COVID-19-positive ImmuneCODE repertoires, removing public or cross-reactive TCRs. Using the MIRA antigens, annotated TCRs were further analysed by specific ORF or by position within an ORF. Breadth was defined as annotated unique rearrangements over total unique productive rearrangements; depth was the summed frequency of those rearrangements. Two-sided Wilcoxon rank-sum tests were applied when comparing TCR breadth between groups. TCRdb mirrors the immuneACCESS table, restricted to in-frame sequences. Some clones are absent from its copies; in checked studies, under half trace to an unresolved V gene, and the reason for the others is unknown. Clonal size and the V and J genes are those of that table, whereas D and trimming came from the DNA. The sample profile shows about 350,000 clones; about 85% of them were found once. In total, the top ten clones hold less than 4% of the sample.

The receptor was derived from a person between 18 and 65 years old who received the Ad26.COV2.S COVID-19 vaccine or a placebo. This chain joins TRBV10-1 to TRBJ2-1; possibly the D gene is TRBD1, per 6 matching bases. This specimen consisted of peripheral blood, obtained in a trial of Ad26.COV2.S vaccine versus placebo. The CDR3 region reads CASSTGTGPKFF. The DNA sequence reads TGCGCCAGCAGTACAGGGACGGGACCAAAGTTCTTC.